This record looks at one T cell receptor beta chain sequence and its context. This entry comes from a study of blood T cell repertoires in COVID-19. Produced via immunoSEQ multiplex PCR; TCRdb's table is partial and in-frame only. The table has around 100,000 clones, around 90% seen once. CDR1 and CDR2 from the germline V gene are SGHRS and YFSETQ. The CDR3 covers 15 residues. With V trimmed by 4 bases and J by 2 bases, 6 bases remained unmatched. Sequenced: peripheral blood. The receptor was isolated from a woman older than 75 in a cohort sampled during active COVID-19. The chain combines TRBV5-1 with TRBJ1-2, with 9 bases fitting TRBD1. The CDR3 bases are TGCGCCAGCAGCGAGACCGGGACAGGGAACTATGGCTACACCTTC. The encoded protein is CASSETGTGNYGYTF.